The 15 T cell receptor beta chains below come from one sample, sequenced in a study of cytomegalovirus exposure and HLA in healthy donors. Researchers ran the PCR with 60 Vbeta and 13 Jbeta primers. Measured with immunoSEQ multiplex PCR; TCRdb has only the in-frame clones, and not every one. The repertoire includes around 130,000 clones, 8% to 9.5% of them detected once, and 5.5% sits in the top ten. Sequencing used PBMCs. These receptors were taken from a man aged 35 to 55 in good health and CMV-seronegative.

The sample holds a few counts of this clone. The CDR3 protein is CASSQEKDRLNEKLFF. The CDR3 nucleotides are TGTGCCAGCAGCCAAGAAAAGGACAGACTTAATGAAAAACTGTTTTTT. The chain combines TRBV4-2 with TRBJ1-4; the D gene is possibly TRBD1 (6 bases). Germline CDR1 LGHNA, CDR2 YNFKEQ. The CDR3 contains 16 residues. Trimming cost V 0 bases and J 4 bases, with 12 bases left between them.

This sequence joins TRBV7-6 and TRBJ1-6, with 9 positions matching TRBD1. V lost 3 bases to trimming and J lost 10 bases; unmatched junction nucleotides: 10. This CDR3 has 16 residues. Germline CDR1 and CDR2: SGHVS and FNYEAQ. CDR3 DNA: TGTGCCAGCAGCTTTCGGGGGACAGGGTTGGGATCACCCCTCCACTTT. This translates into CASSFRGTGLGSPLHF.

V gene TRBV7-8 combines with J gene TRBJ2-3, with 10 positions matching TRBD2. V shed 5 bases and J 1 base; nucleotides not matched to a gene: 6. This CDR3 comprises 16 residues. Germline values: CDR1 SGHVS, CDR2 FQNEAQ. CDR3 in DNA: TGTGCCAGCAGCCCGCTAGCGGGGGCCGGCACAGATACGCAGTATTTT. Translation gives CASSPLAGAGTDTQYF.

V gene TRBV11-2 combines with J gene TRBJ2-5; D is possibly TRBD2 (7 bases). CDR1 and CDR2 (germline): SGHAT, FQNNGV. V gave up 1 base and J gave up 4 bases, with 13 bases separating them. The CDR3 has 15 residues. The CDR3 DNA reads as TGTGCCAGCAGCTTAGGAAACGGGGGGCGAGAGACCCAGTACTTC. Amino acid sequence: CASSLGNGGRETQYF.

The chain has TRBV7-8 and TRBJ2-7; D gene unclear. V gave up 5 bases and J gave up 0 bases, with 8 bases separating them. This CDR3 contains 13 residues. Germline CDR1 and CDR2: SGHVS and FQNEAQ. The chain's CDR3 is CASSGVLSYEQYF. As DNA, the CDR3 is TGTGCCAGCAGCGGAGTCCTCTCCTACGAGCAGTACTTC.

The sample holds a few counts of this clone. V is TRBV14 and J is TRBJ1-4; no clear D. V dropped 0 bases and J dropped 8 bases, with 13 bases sitting between them. CDR3 length: 15 amino acids. Germline V lookup: CDR1 SGHDN, CDR2 FVKESK. CDR3 sequence reads: CASSQERARREKLFF. The CDR3 region has the DNA TGTGCCAGCAGCCAAGAGAGGGCAAGGAGAGAAAAACTGTTTTTT.

This clone was detected a few times. J is TRBJ1-1 and V is TRBV6-5; 7 nucleotides align to TRBD1. The CDR3 sequence is 12 residues long. V lost 6 bases, J lost 10 bases, and 8 bases stayed unmatched. Germline loops: CDR1 MNHEY, CDR2 SVGAGI. The DNA of the CDR3 is TGTGCCAGCAGCCGCACAGGGGACGTAGCTTTCTTT. This codes for CASSRTGDVAFF.

This clone was seen a handful of times. The V call is TRBV28, the J call TRBJ2-2; D may be TRBD2 (6 bases). Germline V CDR1 and CDR2: MDHEN, SYDVKM. V was shortened by 6 bases and J by 1 base, with 12 bases between the two germline ends. The CDR3 runs 15 residues. The CDR3 loop is CASRPGTENTGELFF. For the CDR3, the DNA is TGTGCCAGCAGACCCGGGACTGAGAACACCGGGGAGCTGTTTTTT.

The chain links TRBV10-3 to TRBJ1-1; TRBD1 matches at 7 bases. CDR1 and CDR2 from the germline V gene are ENHRY and SYGVKD. This CDR3 is 14 amino acids long. Trimming removed 3 bases from V and 2 bases from J; junction bases left unmatched: 3. CDR3 coding DNA: TGTGCCATCAGTGACAGGGGGTATAACACTGAAGCTTTCTTT. It translates to CAISDRGYNTEAFF.

This clone has just a few counts. V is TRBV10-3 and J is TRBJ1-5; D is ambiguous. The V gene lost 11 bases and the J gene lost 1 base, with 3 bases spanning the gap. In germline, CDR1 is ENHRY, CDR2 SYGVKD. The CDR3 consists of 10 residues. For the CDR3, the DNA is TGTGCCGCGAGCAATCAGCCCCAGCATTTT. It specifies CAASNQPQHF.

This clone came up a few times. The genes are TRBV13 and TRBJ1-2; weak D call: TRBD1 (5 bases). This CDR3 has 11 amino acids. The germline gives CDR1 PRHDT, CDR2 FYEKMQ (reference sequence). Trimming cost V 5 bases and J 8 bases, with 9 bases left between them. The DNA of the CDR3 is TGTGCCAGCAGCAACAGGACAGGCTACACCTTC. Its translation is CASSNRTGYTF.

The chain carries TRBV11-3 and TRBJ1-1, with 7 bases lining up with TRBD1. CDR3 size: 16 residues. The V and J ends lost 0 bases and 5 bases, in that order; junction bases with no gene match: 9. Germline V CDR1 and CDR2: SGHNT, YENEEA. CDR3 amino acids: CASSLDGRQGSTEAFF. For the CDR3, the DNA is TGTGCCAGCAGCTTAGATGGGAGACAGGGAAGTACTGAAGCTTTCTTT.

DNA for the CDR3: TGTGCCAGCAGCCAAGATCTGAGGAAAGTCGTGGGGCAGTACTTC. Protein sequence: CASSQDLRKVVGQYF. V gene TRBV4-2 combines with J gene TRBJ2-7; D not resolved. Germline V gene data show CDR1 as LGHNA and CDR2 as YNFKEQ. Trimming removed 0 bases at V and 9 bases at J, with 18 bases between. This CDR3 comprises 15 residues.

CDR3: CASRPDFAVYEQYF. CDR3 bases: TGCGCCAGCAGGCCCGACTTCGCCGTCTACGAGCAGTACTTC. The genes are TRBV5-1 and TRBJ2-7; D is ambiguous. The germline V gene has CDR1 SGHRS and CDR2 YFSETQ. This CDR3 spans 14 amino acids. Trimming cost V 5 bases and J 3 bases, with 15 bases left between them. Full variable domain (missing parts from reference TRBV5-1 and TRBJ2-7): KAGVTQTPRYLIKTRGQQVTLSCSPISGHRSVSWYQQTPGQGLQFLFEYFSETQRNKGNFPGRFSGRQFSNSRSEMNVSTLELGDSALYLCASRPDFAVYEQYFGPGTRLTVT.

The chain recombines TRBV5-1 with TRBJ1-2; 7 bases are shared with TRBD1. The CDR3 extends over 15 amino acids. Germline V lookup: CDR1 SGHRS, CDR2 YFSETQ. The V segment lost 0 bases and the J segment 5 bases; nucleotides outside the gene matches: 7. CDR3 sequence reads: CASSLGQGGRYGYTF. CDR3 bases: TGCGCCAGCAGCTTGGGACAGGGCGGAAGGTATGGCTACACCTTC. Full variable domain (remainder filled in from reference TRBV5-1 and TRBJ1-2): KAGVTQTPRYLIKTRGQQVTLSCSPISGHRSVSWYQQTPGQGLQFLFEYFSETQRNKGNFPGRFSGRQFSNSRSEMNVSTLELGDSALYLCASSLGQGGRYGYTFGSGTRLTVV.